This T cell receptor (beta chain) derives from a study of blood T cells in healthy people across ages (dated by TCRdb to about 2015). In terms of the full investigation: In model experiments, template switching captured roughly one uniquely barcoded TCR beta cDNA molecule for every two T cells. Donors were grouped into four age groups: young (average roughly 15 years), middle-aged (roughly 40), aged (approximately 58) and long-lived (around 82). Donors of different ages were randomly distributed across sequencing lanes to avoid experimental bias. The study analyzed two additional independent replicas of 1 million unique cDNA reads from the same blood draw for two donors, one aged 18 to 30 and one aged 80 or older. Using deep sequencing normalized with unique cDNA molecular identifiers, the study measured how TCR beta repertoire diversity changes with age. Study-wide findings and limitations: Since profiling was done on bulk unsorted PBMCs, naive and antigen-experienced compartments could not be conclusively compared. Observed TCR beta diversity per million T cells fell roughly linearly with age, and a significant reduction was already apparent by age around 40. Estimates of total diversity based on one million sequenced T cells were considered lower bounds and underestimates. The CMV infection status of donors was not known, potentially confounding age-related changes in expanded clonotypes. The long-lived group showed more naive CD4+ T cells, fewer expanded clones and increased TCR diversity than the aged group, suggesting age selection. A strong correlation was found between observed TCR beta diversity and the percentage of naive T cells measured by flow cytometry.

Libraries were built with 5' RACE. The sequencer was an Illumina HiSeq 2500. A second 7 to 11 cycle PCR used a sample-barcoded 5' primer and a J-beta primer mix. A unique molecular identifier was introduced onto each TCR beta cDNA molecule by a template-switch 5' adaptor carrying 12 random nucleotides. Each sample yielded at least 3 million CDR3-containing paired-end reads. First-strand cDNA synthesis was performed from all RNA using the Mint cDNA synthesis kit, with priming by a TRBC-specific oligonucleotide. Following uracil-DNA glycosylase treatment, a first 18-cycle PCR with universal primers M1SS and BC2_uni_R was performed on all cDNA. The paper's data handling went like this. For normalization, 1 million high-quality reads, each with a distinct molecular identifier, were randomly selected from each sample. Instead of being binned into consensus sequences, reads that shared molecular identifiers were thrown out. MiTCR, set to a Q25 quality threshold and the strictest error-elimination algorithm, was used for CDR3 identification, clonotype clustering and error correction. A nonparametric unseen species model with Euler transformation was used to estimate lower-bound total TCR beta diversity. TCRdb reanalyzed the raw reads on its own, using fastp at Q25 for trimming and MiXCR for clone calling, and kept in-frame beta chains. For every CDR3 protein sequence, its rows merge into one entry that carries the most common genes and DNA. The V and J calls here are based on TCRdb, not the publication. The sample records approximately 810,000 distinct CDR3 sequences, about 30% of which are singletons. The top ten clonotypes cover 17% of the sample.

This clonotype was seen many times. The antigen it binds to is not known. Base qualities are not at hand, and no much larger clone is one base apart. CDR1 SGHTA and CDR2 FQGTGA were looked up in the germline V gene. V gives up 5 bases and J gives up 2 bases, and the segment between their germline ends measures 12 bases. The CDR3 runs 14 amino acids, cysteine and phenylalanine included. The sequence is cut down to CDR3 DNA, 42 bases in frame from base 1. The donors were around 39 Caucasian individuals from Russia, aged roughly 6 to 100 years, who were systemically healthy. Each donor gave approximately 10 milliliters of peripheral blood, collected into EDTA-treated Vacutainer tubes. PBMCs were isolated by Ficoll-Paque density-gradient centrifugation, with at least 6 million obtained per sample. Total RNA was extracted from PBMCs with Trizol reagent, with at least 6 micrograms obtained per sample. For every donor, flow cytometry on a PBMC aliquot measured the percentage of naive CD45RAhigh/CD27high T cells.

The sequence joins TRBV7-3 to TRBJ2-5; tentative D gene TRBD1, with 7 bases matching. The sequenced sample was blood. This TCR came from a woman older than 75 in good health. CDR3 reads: CASSPAGGQETQYF. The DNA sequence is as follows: TGTGCCAGCAGCCCAGCAGGGGGGCAAGAGACCCAGTACTTC.